The sequence of this T cell receptor beta chain was determined in a study of T cell responses to AZD1222 COVID-19 vaccine. Regarding this clone: Its antigen is unknown.

The study, taken as a whole, reports: Most donors were white British and more were female, and clonal diversity was possibly underestimated. As reported, nearly half of all spike-specific TCRs target variant regions that are unmutated. It was only after the peak T cell response that any repertoires were sampled.

TCRdb keeps only in-frame clones here, not all; method: immunoSEQ multiplex PCR. The sample records tens of thousands of clones, around 86% being singletons. V was pared by 7 bases and J by 8 bases, with 17 bases between. The length of the CDR3 is 14 residues. Germline lookup yields CDR1 MDHEN and CDR2 SYDVKM. The sequencing here drew on peripheral blood, taken on day 0 of AZD1222 vaccination. This sequence joins TRBV28 and TRBJ1-4; D is possibly TRBD1 (5 bases). This TCR was sampled from an adult in good health. The DNA for the CDR3 is TGTGCCAGCAAACTGGCAGGGAAAGGGGAAAAACTGTTTTTT. Translating gives CASKLAGKGEKLFF.